Listed below are T cell receptor beta chains from one sample, sequenced in a study of T cell changes during pregnancy in multiple sclerosis. Measured with immunoSEQ multiplex PCR; TCRdb has only the in-frame clones, and not every one. The sample shows around 100,000 clones, 90% to 95% of them seen only once. The specimen was peripheral blood, collected in the second trimester of pregnancy. The receptors here all came from a female donor with multiple sclerosis, enrolled in a pregnancy study. CDR3s leave out the opening cysteine and the closing phenylalanine or tryptophan. The order of the fields is J gene, V gene, CDR3 protein.

>TRBJ2-3|TRBV11-1
ASSPRGGGPRTDTQY
>TRBJ2-3|TRBV7-9
ASSSRGGEATQY
>TRBJ2-3|TRBV28
ASAPTEAYQTDTQY
>TRBJ1-3|TRBV7-9
ASSLEQVKNTIY
>TRBJ2-1|TRBV7-9
ASSTPGEKGSNEQF
>TRBJ1-2|TRBV5-6
ASRLQGPYGYT
>TRBJ2-7|TRBV29-1
SARQGETYEQY
>TRBJ2-1|TRBV6-5
ASSYLLSSYNEQF
>TRBJ1-1|TRBV6-4
ASSQEGQSQAF
>TRBJ2-2|TRBV7-8
ASSPPGEGLASHTGELF
>TRBJ1-5|TRBV19
ASSMTGGGQPQH
>TRBJ2-1|TRBV5-1
ASSLLAGVTYNEQF
>TRBJ2-1|TRBV5-1
ASSLGQGRYNEQF
>TRBJ1-2|TRBV9
ASSVGRMAQGGVYGYT
>TRBJ2-7|TRBV6-1
AMALDRAYEQY
>TRBJ2-1|TRBV7-2
ASSLAQQGRTGQF
>TRBJ2-2|TRBV9
ASSEVPVTGLGSGELF
>TRBJ2-2|TRBV10-3
AISEEQGRGNTGELF
>TRBJ2-2|TRBV2
ASSVALGGELF
>TRBJ2-2|TRBV10-3
AISGAAGANTGELF
>TRBJ2-1|TRBV6-1
ASSELGEGRVGEQF
>TRBJ2-1|TRBV4-1
ASSQGAGSYNEQF
>TRBJ2-7|TRBV2
ASKGDSPYEQY
>TRBJ1-2|TRBV5-1
ASSPTGGLGPSGYT
>TRBJ2-1|TRBV10-3
AISGTSGGVDNEQF
>TRBJ1-4|TRBV6-5
ASSSRGRVGEKLF
>TRBJ1-3|TRBV6-5
ASSSTGGGGNTIY
>TRBJ1-5|TRBV7-3
ASSQGGAGNQPQH
>TRBJ1-2|TRBV19
ASSRGTGTGPYGYT
>TRBJ1-1|TRBV30
ACHNRGRRTEAF
>TRBJ2-1|TRBV6-1
ASSEGAGGYNEQF
>TRBJ2-1|TRBV10-2
ASWSGTLNEQF
>TRBJ2-1|TRBV7-8
ASSFSLITSGTGIPGYEQF
>TRBJ1-2|TRBV5-6
ASSMTGQTLISGYT
>TRBJ2-7|TRBV28
ASRTGQDIYEQY
>TRBJ2-3|TRBV19
ATIGETDTQY
>TRBJ1-2|TRBV14
ASSQGRDRDDGYT
>TRBJ2-5|TRBV5-6
ASSDTGVQETQY
>TRBJ2-1|TRBV7-8
ASSSGTSGRGSYNEQF
>TRBJ2-1|TRBV6-1
ASSPWREAEQF
>TRBJ1-4|TRBV19
ASSIGEKLF
>TRBJ2-7|TRBV2
ASSPRVLSYEQY
>TRBJ1-1|TRBV9
ASSPPRGGTEAF
>TRBJ1-1|TRBV7-9
ASSFRGAGVEEAF
>TRBJ2-7|TRBV5-8
ASSRRTSYEQY
>TRBJ2-3|TRBV18
ASSRDYKSTDTQY
>TRBJ2-1|TRBV15
ATSRGRTSGFSYNEQF
>TRBJ2-3|TRBV9
ASSVDGGSGGTDTQY
>TRBJ2-5|TRBV7-9
ASSSSGRETQY
>TRBJ1-1|TRBV4-2
ASSLIGTGNTEAF
>TRBJ1-4|TRBV18
ASSPRGFASPSQEKLF
>TRBJ1-5|TRBV6-4
ASILQVYSNQPQH
>TRBJ2-7|TRBV5-1
ASSTGTGEAYEQY
>TRBJ2-1|TRBV11-2
ASSSTSGLYNEQF
>TRBJ1-1|TRBV19
ASSMYQGRGNTEAF
>TRBJ2-1|TRBV11-3
ASSPRTSGGNEQF
>NA|TRBV30
AWSSGTSYEQY